This entry concerns a single T cell receptor (beta chain). This clone was detected ten times or more. Its target antigen remains unknown. Per-base quality was not reported, and no clone a single base away is much larger than it. The data were taken from a study of blood T cell repertoires in COVID-19 (dated by TCRdb to 2018 to 2020). For the study in its entirety: The collaborator samples originated in the United States, Italy and Spain and spanned the acute and convalescent phases of COVID-19. The prospective study material was composed of cDNA or gDNA derived from T cells, B-cell-depleted T cells, or PBMCs. Subjects who had been exposed to COVID-19, were actively infected with it, or had recovered from it provided the deeply sampled blood TCRbeta repertoires that made up the dataset. A freely available public database, intended as a resource for researchers studying the immune response to SARS-CoV-2, is where the repertoires were released. The samples were drawn from the first 160 participants of the ongoing ImmuneRACE study and from 1,200 or so subjects provided by 6 global collaborators. A de-identified subject ID, COVID-19 status, age in years and sex were almost always included in the sample metadata. Where available, HLA class I and class II types were obtained from metadata supplied by the sample provider rather than from assay-based typing. Study-wide conclusions, independent of this receptor: The quantity of clinical and demographic metadata differed by source and by participant and was supplied without curation.

Participants in the prospective study were enrolled through a virtual design, were aged roughly 18 to 100 years, and lived in some 24 United States geographic areas. In the prospective study, participants were assigned to cohorts based on the clinical history participants reported in a screening survey and a study questionnaire. Recovered participants in ImmuneRACE Cohort 3 were defined by two consecutive negative NP/OP PCR tests, clearance by a healthcare professional, or resolution of symptoms. Mobile phlebotomists in the prospective study collected whole blood, serum and a nasopharyngeal or oropharyngeal swab from every participant. Prospective study participants could optionally give additional blood draws and questionnaires over an approximately 2-month period. Prospective study blood samples were shipped either frozen or at room temperature before DNA extraction. The immunoSEQ Assay, a bias-controlled multiplex PCR, was used to amplify TCRbeta CDR3 regions from genomic DNA. The original methods were these. The number of nucleated cells in each sample was estimated from the amplification of reference gene primers within the assay. Sequence reads were collapsed and filtered to measure the absolute abundance of every unique TCRbeta CDR3 rearrangement. For each sample, productive Simpson clonality was calculated by taking the square root of Simpson's diversity index across productive rearrangements. TCRdb limited this immuneACCESS table to in-frame rearrangements with V and J called. A share of clones is missing; checked studies link under half to unresolved V genes, and the rest is unexplained. That table gives V, J and clone size, and the DNA gave D and trimming. The sample table contains 200,000 or so clones; only one count was recorded for roughly 80% of them. Of the sample, under 2% falls within the top ten clones.

The V and J ends are trimmed by 4 bases and 4 bases, leaving 8 bases between them. The germline V gene gives CDR1 as SGHNT and CDR2 as YENEEA. The CDR3 contains 12 residues, cysteine and phenylalanine counted. The CDR3 DNA has 36 bases and is translated from base 1. Sequencing was done on a sample of PBMCs or T cells enriched from blood (not recorded which). The V and J segments used are TRBV11-3 and TRBJ2-7; the D gene is perhaps TRBD1, from 6 matching bases. The receptor's source is a man in his sixties who had recovered from COVID-19. DNA sequence: TGTGCCAGCAGCTCGACAGGATACGAGCAGTACTTC. It specifies CASSSTGYEQYF. The CDR3 plus the reference TRBV11-3 and TRBJ2-7 genes for the other parts give the full variable domain: EAGVVQSPRYKIIEKKQPVAFWCNPISGHNTLYWYLQNLGQGPELLIRYENEEAVDDSQLPKDRFSAERLKGVDSTLKIQPAELGDSAVYLCASSSTGYEQYFGPGTRLTVT.